This T cell receptor beta chain was sequenced for a study of identical twins. Study conclusions and caveats: A partial confounding effect on zero-insertion analyses could come from invariant MAIT and iNKT cells. Memory repertoires lacked the insertion deficit that abundant cord blood beta clonotypes showed. Cross-sectional statistical analysis, not tracking of the same donors, underpinned the conclusions.

CDR1 SGHRS and CDR2 YFSETQ come from the germline V gene. The length of the CDR3 is 14 residues. One entry per CDR3 protein, called by TCRdb with MiXCR from the 5' RACE reads. The table records about 690,000 distinct CDR3 sequences, approximately 6.1% of them present only once. To note about this clonotype: Its antigen remains unidentified.

The clonotype comes from a man aged 18 to 30 in good health. Sequencing used naive T cells sorted from blood. V is TRBV5-1 and J is TRBJ2-5; D not resolved. The end of the DNA fits TRBJ2-1 better, so the J call may be wrong. CDR3 protein: CASSLVRWEETQFF. CDR3 bases: TGCGCCAGCAGCTTGGTCAGGTGGGAAGAGACCCAGTTCTTC.